This entry features one T cell receptor beta chain sequence. This sample is part of a study of cytotoxic CD8 clonotypes in ibrutinib-treated CLL. The overall study: With a range of 6 to 36, the median treatment time before response samples were taken was over 9 months. Per sample, productive templates averaged around 260,000 and productive rearrangements averaged 94,082.

This CDR3 region has 13 residues. Trimming cost V 4 bases and J 4 bases, with 9 bases left between them. The germline gives CDR1 SGHRS, CDR2 YFSETQ. Data came from immunoSEQ multiplex PCR; TCRdb stores just in-frame clones and leaves some out. The sample holds under 200,000 clones, over 65% seen once. V usage is TRBV5-1 and J usage is TRBJ1-5, with a possible D match to TRBD1 (6 bases). This receptor was taken from a human donor with chronic lymphocytic leukemia. Sequenced material: PBMCs, taken after 12 months of ibrutinib treatment. In DNA form, the CDR3 reads TGCGCCAGCAGCGGAGGACAGAATCAGCCCCAGCATTTT. It specifies CASSGGQNQPQHF.